One T cell receptor beta chain is described in this entry. No antigen is known for it. These data come from a study of shared clonotypes between healthy human individuals. Naive CD8 cells, CD45RO-negative and positively selected for CCR7, excluded terminally differentiated effector memory CD45RA+ cells. None of the donors, who were healthy HIV-negative adults, had recently had acute infections or vaccinations. Adults of Caucasian background living in Nashville, Tennessee made up all donors. Overall study results and limits: Lower generation probabilities were found for non-shared clonotypes than for those shared by all four donors.

Method: immunoSEQ multiplex PCR; TCRdb's copy keeps in-frame clones and lacks some. The sample carries approximately 2,200,000 clones, about 92% recorded once. The clonotype was recovered from a man aged 18 to 29 in good health. Some clones in this sample may be carry-over from other donors' samples. The sample taken for sequencing was naive CD8+ T cells from PBMCs.

The CDR3 sequence is CATSRDGGPNHGTQYF. CDR3 in DNA: TGTGCCACCAGCAGAGATGGGGGGCCCAATCATGGGACCCAGTACTTC. The J gene is TRBJ2-5, the V gene TRBV15; D may correspond to TRBD1 or TRBD2 (6 bases each). Germline V gene lookup returns CDR1 LNHNV and CDR2 YYDKDF (reference sequence). This CDR3 comprises 16 residues. V lost 0 bases to trimming and J lost 7 bases, with 18 bases between them.